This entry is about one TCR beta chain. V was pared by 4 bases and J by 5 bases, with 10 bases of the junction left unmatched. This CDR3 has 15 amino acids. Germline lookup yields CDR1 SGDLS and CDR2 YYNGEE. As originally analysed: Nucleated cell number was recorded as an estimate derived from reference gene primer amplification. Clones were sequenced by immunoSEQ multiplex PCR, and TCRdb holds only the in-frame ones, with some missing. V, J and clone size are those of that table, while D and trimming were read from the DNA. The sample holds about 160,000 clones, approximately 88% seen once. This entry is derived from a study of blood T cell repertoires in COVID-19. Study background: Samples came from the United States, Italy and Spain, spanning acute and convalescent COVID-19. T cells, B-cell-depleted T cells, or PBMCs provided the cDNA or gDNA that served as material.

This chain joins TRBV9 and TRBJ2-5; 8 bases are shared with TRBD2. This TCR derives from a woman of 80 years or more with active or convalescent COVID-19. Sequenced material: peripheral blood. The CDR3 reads CASSTGGAVEETQYF. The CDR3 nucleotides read TGTGCCAGCAGCACCGGGGGGGCAGTGGAGGAGACCCAGTACTTC.